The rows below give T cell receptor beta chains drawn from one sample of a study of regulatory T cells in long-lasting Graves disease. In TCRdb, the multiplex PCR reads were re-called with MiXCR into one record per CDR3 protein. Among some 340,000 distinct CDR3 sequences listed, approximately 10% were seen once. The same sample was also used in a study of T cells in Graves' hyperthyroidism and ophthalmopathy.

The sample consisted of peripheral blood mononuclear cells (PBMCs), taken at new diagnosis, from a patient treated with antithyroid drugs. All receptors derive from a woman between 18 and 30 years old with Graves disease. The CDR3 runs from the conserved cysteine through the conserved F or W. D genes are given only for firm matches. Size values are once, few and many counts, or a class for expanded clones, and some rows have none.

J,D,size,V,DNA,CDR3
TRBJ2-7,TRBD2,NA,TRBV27,TGTGCCAGCAGTTCTCGACTAGCGGGAGGCGGGTACGAGCAGTACTTC,CASSSRLAGGGYEQYF
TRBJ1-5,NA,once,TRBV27,TGTGCCAGCAGTTCCCAAGGGGGATATAGCAATCAGCCCCAGCATTTT,CASSSQGGYSNQPQHF
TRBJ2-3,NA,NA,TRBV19,TGTGCCAGTAGTATGGTCGACAGGCAAAGAGATACGCAGTATTTT,CASSMVDRQRDTQYF
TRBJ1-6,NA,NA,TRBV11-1,TGTGCCAGCAGCACAGGGTCGGGTTCACCCCTCCACTTT,CASSTGSGSPLHF
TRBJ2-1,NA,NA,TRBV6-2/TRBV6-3,TGTGCCAGCAGTTACTCCGTGGCGACAAACAATGAGCAGTTCTTC,CASSYSVATNNEQFF
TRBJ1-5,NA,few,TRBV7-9,TGTGCCAGCGGCACAGGTGAGGGGCTGCATTTT,CASGTGEGLHF
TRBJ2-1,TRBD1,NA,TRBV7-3,TGCGCCAGCAGCCATGCCCGACAGGGCGAGCAGTTCTTC,CASSHARQGEQFF
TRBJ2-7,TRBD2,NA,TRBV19,TGTGCCACCTCGGGACTAGGAGTCTACGAGCAGTACTTC,CATSGLGVYEQYF
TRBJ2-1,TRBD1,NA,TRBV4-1,TGCGCCAGCAGCCCAGCCGACAGGGGGACTTACAATGAGCAGTTCTTC,CASSPADRGTYNEQFF
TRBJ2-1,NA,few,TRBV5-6,TGTGCCAGCAGCTTGGCCAATCTAGTCGGCGATGAGCAGTTCTTC,CASSLANLVGDEQFF
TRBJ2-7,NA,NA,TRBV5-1,TGCGCCAGCAGCTTGGGGAGAACTTGGGACGAGCAGTACTTC,CASSLGRTWDEQYF
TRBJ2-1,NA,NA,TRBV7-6,TGTGCCAGCAGCTTCCAGGGGCATGAGCAGTTCTTC,CASSFQGHEQFF
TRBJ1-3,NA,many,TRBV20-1,TGCAGCGCCCCCTTCTTCGGCAGCAGCGTTAAAGCGAAGAGCTCTGGAAACACCATATATTTT,CSAPFFGSSVKAKSSGNTIYF
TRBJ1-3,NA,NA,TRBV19,TGTGCCAGTAGTGTGGGTCTGGACTCTGGAAACACCATATATTTT,CASSVGLDSGNTIYF
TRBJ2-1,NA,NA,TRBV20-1,TGCAGTGCCCCTCAGGAGGCTCTCTCCTACAATGAGCAGTTCTTC,CSAPQEALSYNEQFF
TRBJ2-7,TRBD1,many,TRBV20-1,TGCAGTGCTAGAGAGGGGACAGGGTATGTCGAGCAGTACTTC,CSAREGTGYVEQYF